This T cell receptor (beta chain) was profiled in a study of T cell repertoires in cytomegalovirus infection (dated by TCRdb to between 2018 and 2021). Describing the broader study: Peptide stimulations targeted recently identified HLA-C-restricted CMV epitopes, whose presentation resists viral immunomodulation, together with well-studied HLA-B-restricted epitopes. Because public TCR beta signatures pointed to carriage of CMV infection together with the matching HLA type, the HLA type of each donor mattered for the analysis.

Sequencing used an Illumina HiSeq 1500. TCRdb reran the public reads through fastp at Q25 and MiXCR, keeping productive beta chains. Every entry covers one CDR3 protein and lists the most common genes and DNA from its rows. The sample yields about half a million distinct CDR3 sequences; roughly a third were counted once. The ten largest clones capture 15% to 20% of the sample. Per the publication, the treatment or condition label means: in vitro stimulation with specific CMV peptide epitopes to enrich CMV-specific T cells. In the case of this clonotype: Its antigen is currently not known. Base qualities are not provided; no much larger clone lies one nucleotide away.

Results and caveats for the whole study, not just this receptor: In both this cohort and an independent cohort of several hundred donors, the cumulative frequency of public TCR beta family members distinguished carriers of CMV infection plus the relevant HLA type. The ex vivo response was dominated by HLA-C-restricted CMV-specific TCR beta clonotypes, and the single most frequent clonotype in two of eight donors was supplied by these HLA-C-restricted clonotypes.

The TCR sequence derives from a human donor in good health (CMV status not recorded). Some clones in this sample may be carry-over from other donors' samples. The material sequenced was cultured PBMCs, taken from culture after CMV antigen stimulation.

The CDR3 amino acid sequence is: CASSYGQGAFSPLHF. The nucleotide sequence is given as TGTGCCAGTAGCTATGGACAGGGGGCTTTTTCACCCCTCCACTTT. This chain joins TRBV19 to TRBJ1-6, with TRBD1 matching 11 junction bases. CDR1 and CDR2, looked up from the germline V gene (reference sequence), are LNHDA and SQIVND. V loses 6 bases at its end and J loses 9 bases; junction bases beyond the gene matches: 7. CDR3 length: 15 amino acids, cysteine to phenylalanine. Kept here is only the CDR3 DNA, which spans 45 bases and is read in frame from base 1.